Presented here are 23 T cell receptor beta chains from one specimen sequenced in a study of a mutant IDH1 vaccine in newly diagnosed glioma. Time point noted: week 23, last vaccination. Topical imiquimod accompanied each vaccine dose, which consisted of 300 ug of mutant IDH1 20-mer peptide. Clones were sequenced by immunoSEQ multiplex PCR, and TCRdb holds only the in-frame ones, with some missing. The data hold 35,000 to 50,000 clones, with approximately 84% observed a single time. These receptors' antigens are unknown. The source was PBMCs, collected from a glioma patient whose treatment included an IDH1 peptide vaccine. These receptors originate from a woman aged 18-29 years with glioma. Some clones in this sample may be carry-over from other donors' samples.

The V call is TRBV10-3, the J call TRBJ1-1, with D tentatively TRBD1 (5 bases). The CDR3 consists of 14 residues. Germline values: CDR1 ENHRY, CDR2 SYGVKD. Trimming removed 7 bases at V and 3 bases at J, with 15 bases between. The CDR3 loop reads CAIIRSDSHTEAFF. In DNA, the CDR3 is TGTGCCATCATTCGTAGTGACAGCCACACTGAAGCTTTCTTT.

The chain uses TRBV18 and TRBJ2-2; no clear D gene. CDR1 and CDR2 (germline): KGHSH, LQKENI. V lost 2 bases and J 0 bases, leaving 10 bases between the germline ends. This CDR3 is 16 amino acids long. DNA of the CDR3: TGTGCCAGCTCACCAACACAGACCGCGAACACCGGGGAGCTGTTTTTT. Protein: CASSPTQTANTGELFF.

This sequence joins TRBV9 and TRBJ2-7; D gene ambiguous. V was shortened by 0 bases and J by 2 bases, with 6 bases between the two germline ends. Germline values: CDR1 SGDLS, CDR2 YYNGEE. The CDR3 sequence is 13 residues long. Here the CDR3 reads CASSVGPAYEQYF. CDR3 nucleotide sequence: TGTGCCAGCAGCGTAGGCCCAGCCTACGAGCAGTACTTC.

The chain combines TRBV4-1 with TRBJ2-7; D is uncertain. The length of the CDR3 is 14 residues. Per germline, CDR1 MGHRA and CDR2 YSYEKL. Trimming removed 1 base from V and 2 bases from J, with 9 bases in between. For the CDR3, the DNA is TGCGCCAGCAGCCAAGCGAATGGGCCCTACGAGCAGTACTTC. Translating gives CASSQANGPYEQYF.

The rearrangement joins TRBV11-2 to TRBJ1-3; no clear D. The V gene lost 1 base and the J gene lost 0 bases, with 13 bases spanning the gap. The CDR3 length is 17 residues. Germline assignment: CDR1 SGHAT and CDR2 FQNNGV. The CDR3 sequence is CASSLGRAAASGNTIYF. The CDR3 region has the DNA TGTGCCAGCAGCTTAGGAAGGGCCGCCGCCTCTGGAAACACCATATATTTT. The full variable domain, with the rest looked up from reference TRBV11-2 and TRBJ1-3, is EAGVAQSPRYKIIEKRQSVAFWCNPISGHATLYWYQQILGQGPKLLIQFQNNGVVDDSQLPKDRFSAERLKGVDSTLKIQPAKLEDSAVYLCASSLGRAAASGNTIYFGEGSWLTVV.

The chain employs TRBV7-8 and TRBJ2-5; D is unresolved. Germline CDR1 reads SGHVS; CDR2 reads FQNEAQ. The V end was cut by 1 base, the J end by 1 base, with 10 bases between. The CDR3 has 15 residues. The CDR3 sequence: CASSLEVRSQETQYF. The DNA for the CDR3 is TGTGCCAGCAGCTTAGAAGTACGCAGCCAAGAGACCCAGTACTTC. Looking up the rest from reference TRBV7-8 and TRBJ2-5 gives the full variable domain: GAGVSQSPRYKVAKRGQDVALRCDPISGHVSLFWYQQALGQGPEFLTYFQNEAQLDKSGLPSDRFFAERPEGSVSTLKIQRTQQEDSAVYLCASSLEVRSQETQYFGPGTRLLVL.

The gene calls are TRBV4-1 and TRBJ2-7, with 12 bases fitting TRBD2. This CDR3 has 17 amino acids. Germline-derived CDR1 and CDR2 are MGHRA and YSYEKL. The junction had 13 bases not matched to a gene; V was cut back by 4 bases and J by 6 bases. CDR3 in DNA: TGCGCCAGCAGCCTTACAACCCCTAGCGGGAGGGCCGGCGAGCAGTACTTC. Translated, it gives CASSLTTPSGRAGEQYF.

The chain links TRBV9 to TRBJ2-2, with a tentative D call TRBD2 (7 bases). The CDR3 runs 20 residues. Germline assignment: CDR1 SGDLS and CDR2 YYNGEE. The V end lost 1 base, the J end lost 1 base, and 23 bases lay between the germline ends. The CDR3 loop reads CASSVSLAGATRGNTGELFF. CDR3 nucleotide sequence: TGTGCCAGCAGCGTATCCCTGGCGGGGGCGACGCGGGGGAACACCGGGGAGCTGTTTTTT.

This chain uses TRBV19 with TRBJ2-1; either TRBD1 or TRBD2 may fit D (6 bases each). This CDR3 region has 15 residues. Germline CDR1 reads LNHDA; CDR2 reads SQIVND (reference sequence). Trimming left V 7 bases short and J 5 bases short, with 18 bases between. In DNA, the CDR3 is TGTGCCAGTACCTTAGGGGGGCAGGGCCACAATGAGCAGTTCTTC. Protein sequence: CASTLGGQGHNEQFF.

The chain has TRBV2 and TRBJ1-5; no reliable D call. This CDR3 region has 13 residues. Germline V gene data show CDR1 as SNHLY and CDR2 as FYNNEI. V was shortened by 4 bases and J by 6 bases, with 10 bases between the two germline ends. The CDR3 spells CASSAESRQPQHF. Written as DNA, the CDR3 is TGTGCCAGCAGTGCGGAGAGCCGTCAGCCCCAGCATTTT.

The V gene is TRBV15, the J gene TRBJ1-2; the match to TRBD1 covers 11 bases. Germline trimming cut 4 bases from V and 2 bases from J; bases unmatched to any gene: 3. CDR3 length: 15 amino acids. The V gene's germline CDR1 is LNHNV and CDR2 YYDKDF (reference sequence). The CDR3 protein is CATSTGTGGNYGYTF. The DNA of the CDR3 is TGTGCCACCAGCACCGGGACAGGGGGAAACTATGGCTACACCTTC. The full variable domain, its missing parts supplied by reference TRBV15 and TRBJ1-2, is DAMVIQNPRYQVTQFGKPVTLSCSQTLNHNVMYWYQQKSSQAPKLLFHYYDKDFNNEADTPDNFQSRRPNTSFCFLDIRSPGLGDTAMYLCATSTGTGGNYGYTFGSGTRLTVV.

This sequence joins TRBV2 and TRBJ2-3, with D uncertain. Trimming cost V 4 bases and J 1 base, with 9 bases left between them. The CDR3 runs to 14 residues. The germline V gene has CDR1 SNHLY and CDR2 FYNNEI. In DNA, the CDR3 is TGTGCCAGCAGTGTAGGGCAGGGCACAGATACGCAGTATTTT. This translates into CASSVGQGTDTQYF.

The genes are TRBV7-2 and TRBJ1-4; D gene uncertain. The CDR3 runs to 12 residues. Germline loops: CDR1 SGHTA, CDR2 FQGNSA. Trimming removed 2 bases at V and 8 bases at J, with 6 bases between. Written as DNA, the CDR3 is TGTGCCAGCAGCTTAACCCGGGAAAAACTGTTTTTT. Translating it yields CASSLTREKLFF.

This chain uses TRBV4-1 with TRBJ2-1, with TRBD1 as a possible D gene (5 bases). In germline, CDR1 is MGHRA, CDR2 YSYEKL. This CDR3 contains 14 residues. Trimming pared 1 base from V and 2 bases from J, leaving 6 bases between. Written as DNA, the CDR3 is TGCGCCAGCAGCCAAGGGACAACCTACAATGAGCAGTTCTTC. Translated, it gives CASSQGTTYNEQFF.

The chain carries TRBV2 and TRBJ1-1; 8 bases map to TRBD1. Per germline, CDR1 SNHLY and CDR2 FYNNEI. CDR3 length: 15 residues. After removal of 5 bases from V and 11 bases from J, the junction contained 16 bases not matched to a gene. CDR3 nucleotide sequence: TGTGCCAGCAGTCAGGACGACGGACAGGGTGGAGGTGCTTTCTTT. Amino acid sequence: CASSQDDGQGGGAFF. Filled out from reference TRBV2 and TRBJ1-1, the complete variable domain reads EPEVTQTPSHQVTQMGQEVILRCVPISNHLYFYWYRQILGQKVEFLVSFYNNEISEKSEIFDDQFSVERPDGSNFTLKIRSTKLEDSAMYFCASSQDDGQGGGAFFGQGTRLTVV.

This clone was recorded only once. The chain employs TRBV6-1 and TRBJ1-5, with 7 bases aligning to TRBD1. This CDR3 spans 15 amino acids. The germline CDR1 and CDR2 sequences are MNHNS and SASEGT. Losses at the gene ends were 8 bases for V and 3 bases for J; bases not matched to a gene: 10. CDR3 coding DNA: TGTGCCAGCGGTTCGACAGGGCCCCACAATCAGCCCCAGCATTTT. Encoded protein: CASGSTGPHNQPQHF.

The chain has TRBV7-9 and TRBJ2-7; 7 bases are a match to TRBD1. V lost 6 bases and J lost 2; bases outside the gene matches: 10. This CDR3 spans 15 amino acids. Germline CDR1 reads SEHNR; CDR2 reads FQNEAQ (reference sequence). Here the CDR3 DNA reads TGTGCCAGCAGGGAATCCGGGACAGCTGCCTACGAGCAGTACTTC. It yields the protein CASRESGTAAYEQYF.

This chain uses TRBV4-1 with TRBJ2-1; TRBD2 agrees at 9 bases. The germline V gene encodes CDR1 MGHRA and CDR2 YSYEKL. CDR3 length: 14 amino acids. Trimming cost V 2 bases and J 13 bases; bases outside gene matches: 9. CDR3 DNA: TGCGCCAGCAGCCAACCTACGACTAGCGGCGCTCAGTTCTTC. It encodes CASSQPTTSGAQFF.

CDR3 bases: TGTGCCAGCAGCTCGGCAGCCGTGCAGGGTCTTGGTCAGCCCCAGCATTTT. Encoded protein: CASSSAAVQGLGQPQHF. The rearrangement uses TRBV7-8 and TRBJ1-5; D is perhaps TRBD1 (5 bases). The CDR3 is 17 residues long. Germline V gene lookup returns CDR1 SGHVS and CDR2 FQNEAQ. V was shortened by 4 bases and J by 6 bases, with 22 bases between the two germline ends.

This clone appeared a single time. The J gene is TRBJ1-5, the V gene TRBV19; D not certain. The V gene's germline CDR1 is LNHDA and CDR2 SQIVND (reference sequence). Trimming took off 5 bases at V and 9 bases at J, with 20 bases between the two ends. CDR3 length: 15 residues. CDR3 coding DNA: TGTGCCAGTAGTCTTCTCGGATCCGGAGGGATGCCCCAGCATTTT. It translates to CASSLLGSGGMPQHF.

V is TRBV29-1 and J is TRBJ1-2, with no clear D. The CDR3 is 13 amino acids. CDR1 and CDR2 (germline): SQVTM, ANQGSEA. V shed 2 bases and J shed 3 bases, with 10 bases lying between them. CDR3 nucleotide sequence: TGCAGCGTTGAACCATCGGAGGACTATGGCTACACCTTC. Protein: CSVEPSEDYGYTF.

CDR3 coding DNA: TGTGCCAGCAGCCTGGACAGGGGGGACCAGTACTTC. Translation: CASSLDRGDQYF. V usage is TRBV5-6 and J usage is TRBJ2-7; TRBD1 aligns across 10 bases. The junction had 5 bases not matched to a gene; V was cut back by 4 bases and J by 10 bases. Germline V gene sequence: CDR1 SGHDT, CDR2 YYEEEE. The CDR3 runs 12 residues.

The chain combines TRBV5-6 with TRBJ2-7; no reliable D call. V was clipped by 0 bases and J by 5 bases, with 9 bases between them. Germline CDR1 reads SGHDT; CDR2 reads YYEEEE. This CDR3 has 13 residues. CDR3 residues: CASSLDLVHEQYF. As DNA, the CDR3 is TGTGCCAGCAGCTTGGATTTAGTCCACGAGCAGTACTTC.